Presented here are 20 T cell receptor beta chains from one specimen sequenced in a study of shared clonotypes between healthy human individuals. Data came from immunoSEQ multiplex PCR; TCRdb stores just in-frame clones and leaves some out. The sample yields 650,000 to 800,000 clones, around 70% seen once. Specimen: memory CD4+ T cells sorted from blood. Subset defined: CD45RA-negative fraction. The receptor source for this set is a woman younger than 45 in good health.

This clone was observed a handful of times. The chain carries TRBV2 and TRBJ1-2; tentative D call: TRBD1 (5 bases). CDR3 length: 13 amino acids. Germline V gives CDR1 SNHLY, CDR2 FYNNEI. Trimming removed 5 bases from V and 4 bases from J, with 11 bases in between. This CDR3 is CASSSDTIYGYTF. The CDR3, as DNA: TGTGCCAGCAGTTCGGACACAATCTATGGCTACACCTTC. Complete variable domain (other parts from reference TRBV2 and TRBJ1-2): EPEVTQTPSHQVTQMGQEVILRCVPISNHLYFYWYRQILGQKVEFLVSFYNNEISEKSEIFDDQFSVERPDGSNFTLKIRSTKLEDSAMYFCASSSDTIYGYTFGSGTRLTVV.

The chain carries TRBV9 and TRBJ2-2, with 8 positions matching TRBD2. The CDR3 length is 16 residues. Germline-derived CDR1 and CDR2 are SGDLS and YYNGEE. Trimming cost V 3 bases and J 6 bases; bases outside gene matches: 10. CDR3 nucleotides: TGTGCCAGCAGCGAGGGGCTAGCGGGCAACGCCGGGGAGCTGTTTTTT. It codes for CASSEGLAGNAGELFF. The whole variable domain, remainder taken from reference TRBV9 and TRBJ2-2, is DSGVTQTPKHLITATGQRVTLRCSPRSGDLSVYWYQQSLDQGLQFLIQYYNGEERAKGNILERFSAQQFPDLHSELNLSSLELGDSALYFCASSEGLAGNAGELFFGEGSRLTVL.

This clone has only a few counts. The chain joins TRBV6-1 to TRBJ2-7; TRBD2 matches 10 bases. Germline trimming cut 8 bases from V and 7 bases from J; bases unmatched to any gene: 14. The CDR3 runs to 15 residues. The germline V gene encodes CDR1 MNHNS and CDR2 SASEGT. In nucleotides, the CDR3 is TGTGCCAGCGTTTCTAGCGGGAGTTTAGGTAAAGAGCAGTACTTC. This sequence encodes CASVSSGSLGKEQYF.

The chain recombines TRBV10-3 with TRBJ1-1, with D possibly matching TRBD1 (5 bases). Germline CDR1 reads ENHRY; CDR2 reads SYGVKD. This CDR3 is 13 amino acids long. V was trimmed by 4 bases and J by 4 bases, leaving 10 bases between them. CDR3: CAISGVGGTEAFF. The CDR3 nucleotides are TGTGCCATCAGTGGTGTGGGGGGCACTGAAGCTTTCTTT.

The chain couples TRBV4-1 to TRBJ1-4, with D perhaps TRBD1 (5 bases). The CDR3 length is 16 residues. V was cut by 3 bases and J by 3 bases, with 14 bases left in between. CDR1 and CDR2 from the germline V gene are MGHRA and YSYEKL. The CDR3, as DNA: TGCGCCAGCAGCCAGGGCAGCGGAGGGGCTAATGAAAAACTGTTTTTT. Residues: CASSQGSGGANEKLFF.

In its sample, this clone was seen many times. V usage is TRBV19 and J usage is TRBJ2-1; TRBD2 might be the D (5 bases). This CDR3 contains 14 residues. Trimming shortened V by 8 bases and J by 11 bases, and 22 bases separated the two germline ends. Germline lookup yields CDR1 LNHDA and CDR2 SQIVND (reference sequence). CDR3 in amino acids: CASGPHLEGGKQFF. DNA of the CDR3: TGTGCCAGTGGACCCCACCTAGAGGGTGGGAAGCAGTTCTTC. Variable domain in full (rest from reference TRBV19 and TRBJ2-1): DGGITQSPKYLFRKEGQNVTLSCEQNLNHDAMYWYRQDPGQGLRLIYYSQIVNDFQKGDIAEGYSVSREKKESFPLTVTSAQKNPTAFYLCASGPHLEGGKQFFGPGTRLTVL.

The gene calls are TRBV28 and TRBJ1-2; unclear D gene. The CDR3 loop spans 14 amino acids. Germline V gene data show CDR1 as MDHEN and CDR2 as SYDVKM. V shed 6 bases and J shed 7 bases, with 18 bases lying between them. The CDR3 DNA reads TGTGCCAGCAGCACCGGGCTTAGGTCTGCTGGCTACACCTTC. It yields the protein CASSTGLRSAGYTF.

The gene calls are TRBV2 and TRBJ1-1; 7 bases are shared with TRBD1. CDR3 length equals 12 residues. Germline V CDR1 and CDR2: SNHLY, FYNNEI. The junction had 8 bases not matched to a gene; V was cut back by 5 bases and J by 11 bases. For the CDR3, the DNA is TGTGCCAGCAGTCCCGCTACAGGGGCGGCTTTCTTT. Residues: CASSPATGAAFF.

This clone was counted many times. V gene TRBV6-6 combines with J gene TRBJ2-2, with D possibly TRBD2 on 6 matching bases. Germline CDR1 MNHNY, CDR2 SVGAGI (reference sequence). Trimming pared 0 bases from V and 3 bases from J, leaving 8 bases between. The CDR3 consists of 15 residues. In nucleotides, the CDR3 is TGTGCCAGCAGTTACTCGGAGGGAGACACCGGGGAGCTGTTTTTT. Its translation: CASSYSEGDTGELFF.

This clone was seen just once. This rearrangement joins TRBV28 to TRBJ2-5; TRBD2 agrees at 15 bases. The CDR3 length is 14 residues. Trimming removed 5 bases from V and 5 bases from J; junction bases left unmatched: 0. Per the germline V gene, CDR1 is MDHEN and CDR2 is SYDVKM. CDR3 bases: TGTGCCAGCAGTGGACTAGCGGGAGGGGAGACCCAGTACTTC. It codes for CASSGLAGGETQYF.

The chain links TRBV7-3 to TRBJ1-1; D uncertain. Trimming took 2 bases from V and 3 from J, leaving 7 bases between them. Germline V gene sequence: CDR1 SGHTA, CDR2 FQGTGA. The CDR3 has 13 amino acids. This CDR3 is CASSLQPDTEAFF. In DNA form, the CDR3 reads TGTGCCAGCAGCTTACAACCCGACACTGAAGCTTTCTTT. Looking up the rest from reference TRBV7-3 and TRBJ1-1 gives the full variable domain: GAGVSQTPSNKVTEKGKYVELRCDPISGHTALYWYRQSLGQGPEFLIYFQGTGAADDSGLPNDRFFAVRPEGSVSTLKIQRTERGDSAVYLCASSLQPDTEAFFGQGTRLTVV.

Of note for this clone: A read error may explain this, as a much larger clone is one base away. Other DNA sequences within the sample encode an identical CDR3. The chain has TRBV7-3 and TRBJ2-1, with 8 bases matching TRBD2. CDR1 is SGHTA, CDR2 FQGTGA, per germline. After removal of 2 bases from V and 3 bases from J, the junction contained 0 bases not matched to a gene. The CDR3 spans 14 residues. The CDR3 bases are TGTGCCAGCAGCTTAGCGGGAGGCTACAATGAGCAGTTCTTC. Amino acid sequence: CASSLAGGYNEQFF.

The chain joins TRBV5-1 to TRBJ2-3; the match to TRBD1 covers 7 bases. Germline CDR1 is SGHRS and CDR2 is YFSETQ. The CDR3 has 15 residues. Losses at the gene ends were 0 bases for V and 1 base for J; bases not matched to a gene: 2. CDR3: CASSLDRGGTDTQYF. The CDR3 DNA reads TGCGCCAGCAGCTTGGACAGGGGAGGCACAGATACGCAGTATTTT.

As to this clone: Other DNA sequences within the sample encode an identical CDR3. V usage is TRBV5-1 and J usage is TRBJ2-1; D is undetermined. Germline V gene sequence: CDR1 SGHRS, CDR2 YFSETQ. Trimming took off 1 base at V and 1 base at J, with 6 bases between the two ends. CDR3 length: 14 amino acids. The CDR3 DNA sequence: TGCGCCAGCAGCTTGACAAGTTCCTACAATGAGCAGTTCTTC. Translated: CASSLTSSYNEQFF.

The J gene is TRBJ2-5, the V gene TRBV12-5, with 7 bases matching TRBD2. Trimming at V came to 2 bases and at J to 4 bases, leaving 4 bases not matched to a gene. The germline gives CDR1 LGHNT, CDR2 FRNRAP. CDR3 length equals 14 residues. CDR3 sequence (DNA): TGTGCTAGTGGTTTGAGCGGGGCGGGAGAGACCCAGTACTTC. It is translated as CASGLSGAGETQYF. Supplemented by reference TRBV12-5 and TRBJ2-5, the full variable domain reads DARVTQTPRHKVTEMGQEVTMRCQPILGHNTVFWYRQTMMQGLELLAYFRNRAPLDDSGMPKDRFSAEMPDATLATLKIQPSEPRDSAVYFCASGLSGAGETQYFGPGTRLLVL.

This chain joins TRBV19 and TRBJ1-5; no clear D. V was trimmed by 0 bases and J by 2 bases, leaving 11 bases between them. Germline V gives CDR1 LNHDA, CDR2 SQIVND (reference sequence). CDR3 length: 16 residues. CDR3 in amino acids: CASSIDFGIRNQPQHF. The CDR3 DNA follows: TGTGCCAGTAGTATAGATTTCGGGATACGCAATCAGCCCCAGCATTTT.

The chain joins TRBV9 to TRBJ2-1; 7 bases are a match to TRBD2. The CDR3 has 15 amino acids. In germline, CDR1 is SGDLS, CDR2 YYNGEE. The trim removed 5 bases at V and 3 bases at J, leaving 8 bases unmatched. CDR3 coding DNA: TGTGCCAGCAGAACCGGGACTACACTCTACAATGAGCAGTTCTTC. Its protein is CASRTGTTLYNEQFF.

The V call is TRBV9, the J call TRBJ2-3; perhaps D is TRBD1 or TRBD2 (5 bases each). This CDR3 region has 16 residues. Trimming took 0 bases from V and 5 from J, leaving 16 bases between them. Germline V gene sequence: CDR1 SGDLS, CDR2 YYNGEE. The CDR3 sequence is CASSVGKRPRGDTQYF. CDR3 bases: TGTGCCAGCAGCGTAGGGAAGCGGCCAAGGGGAGATACGCAGTATTTT.

V and J are TRBV19 and TRBJ2-7; D ambiguous. The V gene lost 4 bases and the J gene lost 3 bases, with 16 bases spanning the gap. Germline loops: CDR1 LNHDA, CDR2 SQIVND (reference sequence). The CDR3 extends over 15 amino acids. As DNA, the CDR3 is TGTGCCAGTAGTACGAGGCCTGAAACCCGCTACGAGCAGTACTTC. It encodes CASSTRPETRYEQYF.

V gene TRBV30 combines with J gene TRBJ2-3; TRBD2 agrees at 13 bases. Trimming removed 3 bases from V and 4 bases from J; junction bases left unmatched: 4. Germline V gene sequence: CDR1 GTSNPN, CDR2 SVGIG (reference sequence). The CDR3 extends over 15 amino acids. The CDR3 sequence: CAWRRTSGSPDTQYF. DNA for the CDR3: TGTGCCTGGAGACGGACTAGCGGGAGCCCAGATACGCAGTATTTT.